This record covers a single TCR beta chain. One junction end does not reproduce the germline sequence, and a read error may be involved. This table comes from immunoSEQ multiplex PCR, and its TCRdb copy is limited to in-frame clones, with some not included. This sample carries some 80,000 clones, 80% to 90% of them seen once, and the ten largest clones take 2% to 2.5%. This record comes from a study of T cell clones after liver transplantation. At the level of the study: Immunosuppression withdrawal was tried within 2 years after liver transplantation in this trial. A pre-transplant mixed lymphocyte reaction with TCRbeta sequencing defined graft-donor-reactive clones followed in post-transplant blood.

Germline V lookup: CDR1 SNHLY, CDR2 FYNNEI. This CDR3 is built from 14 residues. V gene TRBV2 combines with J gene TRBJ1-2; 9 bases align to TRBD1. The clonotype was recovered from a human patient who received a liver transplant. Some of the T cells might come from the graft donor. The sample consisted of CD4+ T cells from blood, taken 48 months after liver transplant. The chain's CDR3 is CASSALTGGGGYIF. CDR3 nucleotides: TGTGCCAGCAGCGCACTGACAGGGGGGGGTGGCTACATCTTC.